This T cell receptor beta chain was retrieved from a study of early T cells in non-severe SARS-CoV-2 infection. About the study: From unsorted whole blood, bulk RNA was sequenced, and the chains remained unpaired.

V shed 3 bases and J 3 bases; nucleotides not matched to a gene: 6. This CDR3 spans 15 amino acids. The germline CDR1 and CDR2 sequences are SGHDT and YYEEEE. Unique molecular identifiers were affixed to single, distinct cDNA molecules. From the 5' RACE reads, TCRdb called clonotypes with MiXCR, one entry per CDR3 protein. The data contain approximately 88,000 distinct CDR3 sequences, roughly 13% of them singletons. Overall study findings and caveats: CD4 and private specificities were missed by VDJdb matching, which favored anti-spike CD8 responses.

There are many counts of this clonotype. Antigen unknown. Sequencing was carried out using whole blood. The chain links TRBV5-6 to TRBJ2-4; 7 bases align to TRBD1. The TCR originated in an adult who was a healthcare worker with PCR-confirmed SARS-CoV-2 infection or an uninfected control (not recorded which). In DNA form, the CDR3 reads TGTGCCAGCAGCTATTCTCAGGGGGACAAAAACATTCAGTACTTC. Its translation is CASSYSQGDKNIQYF.